These T cell receptor beta chains were read from a single sample in a study of blood T cell repertoires in COVID-19. The assay was immunoSEQ multiplex PCR, and TCRdb's table has in-frame clones only and misses some. The table records more than 200,000 clones, 86% of them present only once. The sequenced sample consisted of peripheral blood. The source of these receptors is a young man with active or convalescent COVID-19. Each CDR3 is given with its conserved first and last residue. A D gene is named only where the DNA matches it firmly. Rows give clone size only sometimes, using once, few, many, or a class for an expanded clone.

V	D	size	J	DNA	CDR3
TRBV18	TRBD2	.	TRBJ2-5	TGTGCCAGCTCACCTCTAGCGGGGGAGCAAGAGACCCAGTACTTC	CASSPLAGEQETQYF
TRBV5-4	.	.	TRBJ1-2	TGTGCCAGCAGCTTGGCGTCAGGAGGAGGCTACACCTTC	CASSLASGGGYTF
TRBV21-1	.	.	TRBJ1-3	TGTGCCAGCAGTGTTAAGTGCGGTAATGGAAACACCATATATTTT	CASSVKCGNGNTIYF
TRBV27	TRBD1	.	TRBJ2-7	TGTGCCAGCAGTCCCTCTCTCTCCGAGACAGGGATGGGCTACGAGCAGTACTTC	CASSPSLSETGMGYEQYF
TRBV19	.	.	TRBJ1-5	TGTGCCAGTAGTCCCAACGGGGGAGATCAGCCCCAGCATTTT	CASSPNGGDQPQHF
TRBV19	TRBD1	.	TRBJ2-7	TGTGCCAGTAGTCTGGGACAGGGCTACGAGCAGTACTTC	CASSLGQGYEQYF
TRBV7-6	.	once	TRBJ1-4	TGTGCCAGCAGCTTAGAACCGGGGTTTAATGAAAAACTGTTTTTT	CASSLEPGFNEKLFF
TRBV12-3/TRBV12-4	TRBD1	.	TRBJ2-1	TGTGCCAGCACCGCGGGACAGGGCAATGAGCAGTTCTTC	CASTAGQGNEQFF
TRBV11-2	TRBD2	.	TRBJ2-7	TGTGCCAGCAGCTTAGGGGGGGGATCCTACGAGCAGTACTTC	CASSLGGGSYEQYF
TRBV25-1	.	.	TRBJ1-1	TGTGCCAGCAGTGAGGCAGGGGTGAACACTGAAGCTTTCTTT	CASSEAGVNTEAFF
TRBV5-5	.	.	TRBJ1-5	TGTGCCAGCAGCTTGACTTCTGTAAGTAGCAATCAGCCCCAGCATTTT	CASSLTSVSSNQPQHF
TRBV7-3	TRBD1	.	TRBJ2-3	TGTGCCAGCAGCTTAATGGGACAGGCGGATACGCAGTATTTT	CASSLMGQADTQYF
TRBV6-1	.	.	TRBJ1-6	TGTGCCAGCAGAGTACAGAGTAATTCACCCCTCCACTTT	CASRVQSNSPLHF
TRBV9	TRBD2	.	TRBJ2-2	TGTGCCAGCAGCGTACGAATAGCGCGGGGGGAAAACGGGGAGCTGTTTTTT	CASSVRIARGENGELFF